This T cell receptor beta chain was retrieved from a study of post-analysis software for immune sequencing data. Study in general: There were relapsing-remitting, secondary progressive and progressive-relapsing multiple sclerosis among the disease courses included. Notes on the study in general: Controls had lower frequencies than patients of about 5 TRBV segments, which included TRBV5-6, TRBV5-1 and TRBV20-1. Relative to controls, patients with multiple sclerosis showed significantly lower normalized Chao1 diversity.

Libraries were made from TCR beta cDNA, and they carried unique molecular identifiers. TCRdb re-derived calls from the PCR reads in MiXCR, one entry per CDR3 protein. The data show roughly 570,000 distinct CDR3 sequences, around 36% seen once. With respect to this clonotype: Its target is unknown.

Germline CDR1 MNHEY, CDR2 SMNVEV (reference sequence). V gave up 6 bases and J gave up 0 bases; unmatched junction bases: 12. This CDR3 has 17 amino acids. The source is a girl aged 2-17 years with multiple sclerosis. What was sequenced was blood. The J gene is TRBJ2-7, the V gene TRBV27; 9 bases map to TRBD2. The CDR3 here is CASSSMGRGLASYEQYF. DNA for the CDR3: TGTGCCAGCAGCTCTATGGGGAGGGGACTAGCCTCCTACGAGCAGTACTTC.